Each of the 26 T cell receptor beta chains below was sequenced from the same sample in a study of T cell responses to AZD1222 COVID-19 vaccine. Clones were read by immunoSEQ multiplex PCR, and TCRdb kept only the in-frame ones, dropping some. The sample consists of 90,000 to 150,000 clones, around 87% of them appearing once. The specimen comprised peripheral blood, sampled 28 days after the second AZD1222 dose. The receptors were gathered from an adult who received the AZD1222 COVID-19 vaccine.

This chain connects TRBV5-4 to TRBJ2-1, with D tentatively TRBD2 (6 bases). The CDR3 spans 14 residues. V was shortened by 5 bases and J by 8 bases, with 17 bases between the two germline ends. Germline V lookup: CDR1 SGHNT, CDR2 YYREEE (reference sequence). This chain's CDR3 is CASRQTSGLDEQFF. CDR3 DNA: TGTGCCAGCAGGCAGACTAGTGGTTTGGATGAGCAGTTCTTC.

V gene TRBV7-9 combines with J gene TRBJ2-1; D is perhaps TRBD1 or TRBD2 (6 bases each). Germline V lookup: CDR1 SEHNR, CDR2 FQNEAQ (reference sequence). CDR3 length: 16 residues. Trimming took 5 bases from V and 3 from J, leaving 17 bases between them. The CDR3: CASSVLGGFGYNEQFF. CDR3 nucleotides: TGTGCCAGCAGCGTATTAGGGGGGTTTGGCTACAATGAGCAGTTCTTC.

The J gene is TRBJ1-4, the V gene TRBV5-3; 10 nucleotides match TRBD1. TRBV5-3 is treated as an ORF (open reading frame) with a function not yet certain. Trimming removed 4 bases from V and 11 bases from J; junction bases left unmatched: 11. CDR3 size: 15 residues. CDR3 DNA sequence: TGTGCCAGAAGCGAGGAGGACAGGGGGGTTTTTAAACTGTTTTTT. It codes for CARSEEDRGVFKLFF.

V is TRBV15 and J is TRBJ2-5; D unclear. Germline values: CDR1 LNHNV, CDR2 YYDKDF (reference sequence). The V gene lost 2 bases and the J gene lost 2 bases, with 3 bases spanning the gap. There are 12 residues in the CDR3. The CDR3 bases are TGTGCCACCAGCAGAATACAAGAGACCCAGTACTTC. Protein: CATSRIQETQYF.

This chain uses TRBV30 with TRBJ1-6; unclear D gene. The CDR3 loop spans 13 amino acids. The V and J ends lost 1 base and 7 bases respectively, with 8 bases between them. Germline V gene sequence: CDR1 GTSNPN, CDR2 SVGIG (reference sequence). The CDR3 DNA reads TGTGCCTGGAGTGAAGTTGTAAATTCACCCCTCCACTTT. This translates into CAWSEVVNSPLHF.

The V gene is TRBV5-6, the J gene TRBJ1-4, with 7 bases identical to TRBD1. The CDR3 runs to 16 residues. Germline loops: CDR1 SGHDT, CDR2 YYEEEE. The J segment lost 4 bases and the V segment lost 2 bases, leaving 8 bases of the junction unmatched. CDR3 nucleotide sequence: TGTGCCAGCAGCTTCCGACAGGGTTGGGTTAATGAAAAACTGTTTTTT. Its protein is CASSFRQGWVNEKLFF. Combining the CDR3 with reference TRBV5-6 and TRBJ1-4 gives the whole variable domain DAGVTQSPTHLIKTRGQQVTLRCSPKSGHDTVSWYQQALGQGPQFIFQYYEEEERQRGNFPDRFSGHQFPNYSSELNVNALLLGDSALYLCASSFRQGWVNEKLFFGSGTQLSVL.

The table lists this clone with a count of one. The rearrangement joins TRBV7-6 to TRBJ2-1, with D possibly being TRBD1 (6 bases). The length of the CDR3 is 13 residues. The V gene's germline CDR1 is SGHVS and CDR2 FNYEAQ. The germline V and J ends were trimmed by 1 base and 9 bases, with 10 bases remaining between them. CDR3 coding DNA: TGTGCCAGCAGCTTAGGCAGGGGTGGTGAGCAGTTCTTC. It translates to CASSLGRGGEQFF. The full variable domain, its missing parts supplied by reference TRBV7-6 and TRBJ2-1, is GAGVSQSPRYKVTKRGQDVALRCDPISGHVSLYWYRQALGQGPEFLTYFNYEAQQDKSGLPNDRFSAERPEGSISTLTIQRTEQRDSAMYRCASSLGRGGEQFFGPGTRLTVL.

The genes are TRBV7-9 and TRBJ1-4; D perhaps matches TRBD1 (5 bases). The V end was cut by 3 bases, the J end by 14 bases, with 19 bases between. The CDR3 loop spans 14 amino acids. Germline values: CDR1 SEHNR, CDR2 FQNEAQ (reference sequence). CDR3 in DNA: TGTGCCAGCAGCTTTGGGGAACAGGAAAAGGGGCTGTTTTTT. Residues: CASSFGEQEKGLFF.

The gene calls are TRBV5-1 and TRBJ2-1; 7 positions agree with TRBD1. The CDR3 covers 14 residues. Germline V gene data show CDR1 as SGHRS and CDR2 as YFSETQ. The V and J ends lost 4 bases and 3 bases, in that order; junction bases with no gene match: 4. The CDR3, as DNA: TGCGCCAGCAGCCTACAGGGGCACTACAATGAGCAGTTCTTC. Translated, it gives CASSLQGHYNEQFF.

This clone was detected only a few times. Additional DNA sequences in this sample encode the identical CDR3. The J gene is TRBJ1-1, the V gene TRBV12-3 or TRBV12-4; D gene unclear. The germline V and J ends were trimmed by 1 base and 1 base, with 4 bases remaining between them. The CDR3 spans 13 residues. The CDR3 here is CASSLGPNTEAFF. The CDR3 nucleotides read TGTGCCAGCAGTTTAGGTCCGAACACTGAAGCTTTCTTT.

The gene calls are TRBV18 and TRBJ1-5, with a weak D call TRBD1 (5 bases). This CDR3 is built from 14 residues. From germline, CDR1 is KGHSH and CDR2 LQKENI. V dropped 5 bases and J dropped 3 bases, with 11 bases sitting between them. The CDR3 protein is CASSATDNNQPQHF. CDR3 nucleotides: TGTGCCAGCTCAGCGACAGATAACAATCAGCCCCAGCATTTT.

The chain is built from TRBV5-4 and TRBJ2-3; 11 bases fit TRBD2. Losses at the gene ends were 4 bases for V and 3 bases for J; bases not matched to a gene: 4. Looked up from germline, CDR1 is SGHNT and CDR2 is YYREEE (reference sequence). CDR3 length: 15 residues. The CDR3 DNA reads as TGTGCCAGCAGCCGACTAGCGGGGAGGACAGATACGCAGTATTTT. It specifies CASSRLAGRTDTQYF.

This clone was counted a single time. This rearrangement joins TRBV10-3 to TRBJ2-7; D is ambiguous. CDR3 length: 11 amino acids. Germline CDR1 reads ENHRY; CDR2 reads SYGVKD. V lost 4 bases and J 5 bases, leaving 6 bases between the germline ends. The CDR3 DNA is TGTGCCATCAGTGCTAGTAACGAGCAGTACTTC. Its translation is CAISASNEQYF.

The CDR3 region has the DNA TGCAGCGTTGAAGTGTACGGGACTAATGAAAAACTGTTTTTT. It is translated as CSVEVYGTNEKLFF. The chain joins TRBV29-1 to TRBJ1-4; D gene ambiguous. Germline V CDR1 and CDR2: SQVTM, ANQGSEA. Trimming cost V 1 base and J 2 bases, with 8 bases left between them. This CDR3 is 14 amino acids long.

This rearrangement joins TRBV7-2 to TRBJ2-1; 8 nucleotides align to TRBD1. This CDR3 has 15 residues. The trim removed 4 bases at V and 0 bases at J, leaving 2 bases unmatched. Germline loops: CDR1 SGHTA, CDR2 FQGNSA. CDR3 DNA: TGTGCCAGCAGCTCGGACAGGGCCTCCTACAATGAGCAGTTCTTC. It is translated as CASSSDRASYNEQFF.

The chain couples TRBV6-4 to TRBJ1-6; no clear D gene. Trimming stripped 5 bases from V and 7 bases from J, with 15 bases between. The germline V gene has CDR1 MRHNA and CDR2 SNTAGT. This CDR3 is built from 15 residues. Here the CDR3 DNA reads TGTGCCAGCAGTCCTCAAGTCCAAACCAATTCACCCCTCCACTTT. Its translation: CASSPQVQTNSPLHF.

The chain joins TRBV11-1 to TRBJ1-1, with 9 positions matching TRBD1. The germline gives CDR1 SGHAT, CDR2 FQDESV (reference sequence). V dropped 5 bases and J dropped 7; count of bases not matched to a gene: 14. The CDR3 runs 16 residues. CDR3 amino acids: CASSPNRDRVWDEAFF. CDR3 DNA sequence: TGTGCCAGCAGCCCGAACCGGGACAGGGTTTGGGATGAAGCTTTCTTT.

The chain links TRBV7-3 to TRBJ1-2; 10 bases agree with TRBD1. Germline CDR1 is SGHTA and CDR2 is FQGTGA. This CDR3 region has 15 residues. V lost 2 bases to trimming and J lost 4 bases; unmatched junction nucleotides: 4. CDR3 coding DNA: TGTGCCAGCAGCTTAGACAGGGGGCGCAGCTATGGCTACACCTTC. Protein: CASSLDRGRSYGYTF.

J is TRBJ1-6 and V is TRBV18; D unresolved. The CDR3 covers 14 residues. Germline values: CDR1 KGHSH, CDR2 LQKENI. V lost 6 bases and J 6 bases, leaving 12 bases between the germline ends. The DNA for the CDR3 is TGTGCCAGCTCGACACTCAATATTAATTCACCCCTCCACTTT. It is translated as CASSTLNINSPLHF.

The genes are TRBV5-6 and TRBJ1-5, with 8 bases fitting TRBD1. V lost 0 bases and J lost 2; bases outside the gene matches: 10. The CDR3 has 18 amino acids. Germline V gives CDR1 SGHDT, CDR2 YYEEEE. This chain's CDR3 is CASSLEGTGPKGNQPQHF. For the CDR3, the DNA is TGTGCCAGCAGCTTGGAGGGGACAGGTCCAAAGGGCAATCAGCCCCAGCATTTT.

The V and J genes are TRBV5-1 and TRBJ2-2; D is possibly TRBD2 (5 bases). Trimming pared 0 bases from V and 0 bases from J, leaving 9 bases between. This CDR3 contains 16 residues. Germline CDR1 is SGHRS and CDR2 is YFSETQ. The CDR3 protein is CASSLAPGTNTGELFF. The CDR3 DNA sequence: TGCGCCAGCAGCTTGGCACCGGGGACGAACACCGGGGAGCTGTTTTTT.

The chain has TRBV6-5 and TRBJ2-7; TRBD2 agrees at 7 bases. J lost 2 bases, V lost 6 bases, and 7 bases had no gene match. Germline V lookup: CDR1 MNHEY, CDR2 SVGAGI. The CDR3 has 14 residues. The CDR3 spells CASRLGGGAYEQYF. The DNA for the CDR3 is TGTGCCAGCAGGCTCGGCGGGGGAGCCTACGAGCAGTACTTC.

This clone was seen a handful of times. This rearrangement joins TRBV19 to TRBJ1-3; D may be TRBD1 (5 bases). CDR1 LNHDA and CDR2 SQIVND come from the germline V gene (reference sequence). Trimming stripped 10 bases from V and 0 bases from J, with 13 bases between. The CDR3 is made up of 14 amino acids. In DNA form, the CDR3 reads TGTGCCACCCAGGACACCAGCTCTGGAAACACCATATATTTT. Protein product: CATQDTSSGNTIYF.

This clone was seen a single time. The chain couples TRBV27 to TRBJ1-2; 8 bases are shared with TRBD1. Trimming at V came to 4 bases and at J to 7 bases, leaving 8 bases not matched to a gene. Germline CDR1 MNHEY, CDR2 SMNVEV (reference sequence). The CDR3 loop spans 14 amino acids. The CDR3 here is CASSSTGADFGYTF. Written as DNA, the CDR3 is TGTGCCAGCAGTTCGACAGGGGCCGATTTTGGCTACACCTTC.

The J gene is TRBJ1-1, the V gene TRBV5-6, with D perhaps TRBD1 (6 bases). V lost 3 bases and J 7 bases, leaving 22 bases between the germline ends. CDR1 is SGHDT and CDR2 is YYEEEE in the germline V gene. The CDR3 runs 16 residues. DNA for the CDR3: TGTGCCAGCAGCTACCTGGGACAAGGGGTTTGGAATGAAGCTTTCTTT. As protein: CASSYLGQGVWNEAFF. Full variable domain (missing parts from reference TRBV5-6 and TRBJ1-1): DAGVTQSPTHLIKTRGQQVTLRCSPKSGHDTVSWYQQALGQGPQFIFQYYEEEERQRGNFPDRFSGHQFPNYSSELNVNALLLGDSALYLCASSYLGQGVWNEAFFGQGTRLTVV.

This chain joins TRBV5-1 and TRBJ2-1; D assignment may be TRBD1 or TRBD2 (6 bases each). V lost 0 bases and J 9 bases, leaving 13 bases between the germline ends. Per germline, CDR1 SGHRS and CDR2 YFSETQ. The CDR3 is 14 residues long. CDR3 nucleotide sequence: TGCGCCAGCAGCTTGGCGGGGGCGGGAAGTGAGCAGTTCTTC. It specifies CASSLAGAGSEQFF. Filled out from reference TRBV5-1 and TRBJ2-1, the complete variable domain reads KAGVTQTPRYLIKTRGQQVTLSCSPISGHRSVSWYQQTPGQGLQFLFEYFSETQRNKGNFPGRFSGRQFSNSRSEMNVSTLELGDSALYLCASSLAGAGSEQFFGPGTRLTVL.